Sequencing of this T cell receptor (beta chain) was carried out in a study of glioma-infiltrating T cells after dendritic cell vaccination. Study-wide background: The vaccine used monocyte-derived dendritic cells pulsed overnight with autologous tumor lysate.

Data came from immunoSEQ multiplex PCR; TCRdb stores just in-frame clones and leaves some out. The data hold 80,000 to 95,000 clones, with 85% observed a single time. This TCR was sampled from a human donor with glioblastoma. The material sequenced was blood, taken before dendritic cell vaccination.

For the CDR3, the DNA is TGTGCCAGCAGCGCGGGACTAGCGGGAGGGCCAGGGGAGCAGTACTTC. It encodes CASSAGLAGGPGEQYF. The chain combines TRBV7-2 with TRBJ2-7, with 16 bases aligning to TRBD2. CDR1 is SGHTA, CDR2 FQGNSA, per germline. Trimming cost V 5 bases and J 7 bases; bases outside gene matches: 8. This CDR3 is built from 16 residues.